The rows below give T cell receptor beta chains drawn from one sample of a study of response to subunit inactivated influenza vaccine. One entry per CDR3 protein, called by TCRdb with MiXCR from the RT-PCR reads. The sample has fewer than 800,000 distinct CDR3 sequences, approximately 15% seen once. Here the sequenced sample was PBMCs from blood, taken roughly 12 days after vaccination. The receptor source for this set is a man aged 50-60 years who received an inactivated influenza vaccine. CDR3s include the opening cysteine and the closing phenylalanine or tryptophan. D genes are given only for firm matches. Size is omitted from some rows. Given values are once, few, many or a class for expanded clones.

size: few
V: TRBV28
J: TRBJ2-1
D: .
DNA: TGTGCCAGCAGTTTATCTCCTAGCGCTCCCCAGAATGAGCAGTTCTTC
CDR3: CASSLSPSAPQNEQFF

size: .
V: TRBV4-2
J: TRBJ2-3
D: TRBD2
DNA: TGTGCCAGCAGCCAAGGTGACCTAGCGGCCTTCACAGATACGCAGTATTTT
CDR3: CASSQGDLAAFTDTQYF

size: few
V: TRBV5-1
J: TRBJ2-1
D: TRBD1
DNA: TGCGCCAGCAGCCCGGACAGGGAGCCCTACAATGAGCAGTTCTTC
CDR3: CASSPDREPYNEQFF

size: many
V: TRBV12-3/TRBV12-4
J: TRBJ1-2
D: .
DNA: TGTGCCAGCAGTTCACGGGCCGTAGAAGTGGGCTACACCTTC
CDR3: CASSSRAVEVGYTF

size: once
V: TRBV28
J: TRBJ1-2
D: .
DNA: TGTGCCAGCAGGGCCGGGTTTCGTCCTGGCTACACCTTC
CDR3: CASRAGFRPGYTF

size: .
V: TRBV2
J: TRBJ2-5
D: TRBD2
DNA: TGTGCCAGCAGCTCGGGACTAGCGGGTCGAGGTGGGACCCAGTACTTC
CDR3: CASSSGLAGRGGTQYF

size: .
V: TRBV14
J: TRBJ2-1
D: TRBD2
DNA: TGTGCCAGCAGCCAAGATTCGGGACTAGGGATTTCTGAGCAGTTCTTC
CDR3: CASSQDSGLGISEQFF

size: .
V: TRBV4-3
J: TRBJ2-7
D: .
DNA: TGCGCCAGCAGCCAATTTGATCAGCGGAACTACGAGCAGTACTTC
CDR3: CASSQFDQRNYEQYF

size: few
V: TRBV4-3
J: TRBJ2-7
D: .
DNA: TGCGCCAGCAGAAAAACGGACAGTTCCTACGAGCAGTACTTC
CDR3: CASRKTDSSYEQYF

size: few
V: TRBV20-1
J: TRBJ2-3
D: TRBD1
DNA: TGCAGTGCTAGTCCGACAGGGTTCACAGATACGCAGTATTTT
CDR3: CSASPTGFTDTQYF